Each of the 4 T cell receptor beta chains below was sequenced from the same sample in a study of shared clonotypes between healthy human individuals. Only in-frame clones appear in the TCRdb table, and some are missing; sequencing was by immunoSEQ multiplex PCR. The sample has fewer than 700,000 clones; around 80% are singletons. The sequenced sample consisted of PBMCs. These receptors originate from a middle-aged woman in good health. Some clones in this sample may be carry-over from other donors' samples.

About this clone itself: Because the CDR3 is missing its conserved closing phenylalanine or tryptophan, this is likely a read error. The chain joins TRBV7-9 to TRBJ2-2, with D perhaps matching TRBD2 (6 bases). Germline CDR1 and CDR2: SEHNR and FQNEAQ (reference sequence). The CDR3 runs 14 residues. V was shortened by 9 bases and J by 4 bases, with 15 bases between the two germline ends. Written as DNA, the CDR3 is TGTGCCAGTGACGGGGGAACCCCCACCGGGGAGCTGTTTCTT. It translates to CASDGGTPTGELFL.

The chain recombines TRBV18 with TRBJ2-2, with TRBD2 identical over 9 bases. Germline-derived CDR1 and CDR2 are KGHSH and LQKENI. The CDR3 extends over 16 amino acids. The J segment lost 7 bases and the V segment lost 2 bases, leaving 8 bases of the junction unmatched. CDR3 loop: CASSPEIAGDSGELFF. The DNA for the CDR3 is TGTGCCAGCTCACCAGAGATAGCGGGAGACAGCGGGGAGCTGTTTTTT.

J is TRBJ2-4 and V is TRBV11-2; no clear D gene. The ends were cut back, 5 bases at V and 1 base at J, with 12 bases in the middle. The CDR3 has 15 amino acids. CDR1 is SGHAT and CDR2 is FQNNGV in the germline V gene. The CDR3 sequence: CASSLRSAAKNIQYF. DNA of the CDR3: TGTGCCAGCAGCCTTCGAAGTGCGGCCAAAAACATTCAGTACTTC.

The chain employs TRBV29-1 and TRBJ2-1, with a tentative D call TRBD2 (5 bases). Germline loops: CDR1 SQVTM, CDR2 ANQGSEA. The V gene lost 0 bases and the J gene lost 14 bases, with 11 bases spanning the gap. The CDR3 totals 11 residues. CDR3 sequence reads: CSVEDLAWKFF. The CDR3, as DNA: TGCAGCGTTGAAGACTTAGCGTGGAAGTTCTTC.